The T cell receptor (beta chain) described here comes from a study of T cell changes during pregnancy in multiple sclerosis (dated by TCRdb to between 2018 and 2020). Looking at the study overall: Changes in the T cell repertoire over the course of pregnancy were examined in this study in women with multiple sclerosis.

The CDR3 starts with the cysteine, ends with the phenylalanine, and has 17 residues. The retained sequence is limited to the CDR3, 51 bases, with the frame set at the first base. The CDR1 and CDR2 encoded by the germline V gene are SGDLS and YYNGEE. V drops 3 bases and J drops 5 bases, leaving 21 bases in between. Libraries were made using the immunoSEQ multiplex PCR assay. The source is immuneACCESS, and TCRdb retained only in-frame sequences with V and J called. Part of the clones is not carried over; for the studies checked, unresolved V genes explain less than half of this, and the remainder is unexplained. Recorded for this sample are around 57,000 clones; 70% to 90% of them occurred a single time. The ten largest clones capture around 0.85% of the sample. Concerning this clone: There is no known antigen for this receptor. Per-base quality was not reported, and no clone a single base away is much larger than it.

Sequencing used peripheral blood, obtained in the first trimester of pregnancy. This TCR was sampled from a female donor in good health, enrolled as a control in a pregnancy study. Here the chain combines TRBV9 and TRBJ2-1, and TRBD2 may be the D gene, going by 6 matching bases. CDR3 protein: CASSASGGPGIHNEQFF. The DNA sequence is TGTGCCAGCAGCGCCTCCGGAGGGCCCGGCATCCACAATGAGCAGTTCTTC. Supplemented by the reference TRBV9 and TRBJ2-1 proteins around the CDR3, the complete variable domain is DSGVTQTPKHLITATGQRVTLRCSPRSGDLSVYWYQQSLDQGLQFLIQYYNGEERAKGNILERFSAQQFPDLHSELNLSSLELGDSALYFCASSASGGPGIHNEQFFGPGTRLTVL.